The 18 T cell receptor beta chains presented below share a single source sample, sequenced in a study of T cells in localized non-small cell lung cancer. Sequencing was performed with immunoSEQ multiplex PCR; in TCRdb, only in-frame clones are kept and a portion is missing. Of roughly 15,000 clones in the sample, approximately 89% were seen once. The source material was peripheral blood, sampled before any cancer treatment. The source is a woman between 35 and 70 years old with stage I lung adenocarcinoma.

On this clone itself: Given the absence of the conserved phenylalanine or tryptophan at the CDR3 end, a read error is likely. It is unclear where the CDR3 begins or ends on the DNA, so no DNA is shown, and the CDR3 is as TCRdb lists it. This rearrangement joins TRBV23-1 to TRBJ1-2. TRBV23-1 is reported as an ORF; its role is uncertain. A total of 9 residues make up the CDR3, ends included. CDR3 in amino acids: CASSLPTLS.

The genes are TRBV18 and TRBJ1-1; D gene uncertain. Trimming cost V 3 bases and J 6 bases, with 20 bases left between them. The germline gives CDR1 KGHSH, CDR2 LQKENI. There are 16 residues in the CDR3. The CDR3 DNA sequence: TGTGCCAGCTCACCCAAAGCGGCGGGCCGCTATTCTGAAGCTTTCTTT. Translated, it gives CASSPKAAGRYSEAFF.

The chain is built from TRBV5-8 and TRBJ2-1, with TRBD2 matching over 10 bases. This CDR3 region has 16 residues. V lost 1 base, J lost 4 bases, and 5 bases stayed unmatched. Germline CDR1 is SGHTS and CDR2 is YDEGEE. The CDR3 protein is CASSLLLAGGYNEQFF. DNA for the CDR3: TGTGCCAGCAGCTTGCTGTTAGCGGGGGGTTACAATGAGCAGTTCTTC.

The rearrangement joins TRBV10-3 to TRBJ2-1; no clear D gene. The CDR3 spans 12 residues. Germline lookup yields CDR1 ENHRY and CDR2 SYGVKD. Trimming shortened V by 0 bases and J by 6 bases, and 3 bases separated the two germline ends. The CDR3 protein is CAISESFNEQFF. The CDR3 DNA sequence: TGTGCCATCAGTGAGTCATTCAATGAGCAGTTCTTC.

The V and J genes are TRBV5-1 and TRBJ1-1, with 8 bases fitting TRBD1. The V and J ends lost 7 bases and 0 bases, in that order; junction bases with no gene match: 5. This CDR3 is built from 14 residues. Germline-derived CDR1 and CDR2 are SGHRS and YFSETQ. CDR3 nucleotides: TGCGCCAGCCGGACAGGGCCCATGAACACTGAAGCTTTCTTT. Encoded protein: CASRTGPMNTEAFF.

Written as DNA, the CDR3 is TGTGCCTGGAGTGTACCTAGGGGACTTGGCTCCTACAATGAGCAGTTCTTC. Amino acids: CAWSVPRGLGSYNEQFF. The J gene is TRBJ2-1, the V gene TRBV30; D may be TRBD2 (6 bases). This CDR3 has 17 amino acids. Deletions cut 0 bases from V and 0 bases from J, with 15 bases between. Germline V gene data show CDR1 as GTSNPN and CDR2 as SVGIG (reference sequence).

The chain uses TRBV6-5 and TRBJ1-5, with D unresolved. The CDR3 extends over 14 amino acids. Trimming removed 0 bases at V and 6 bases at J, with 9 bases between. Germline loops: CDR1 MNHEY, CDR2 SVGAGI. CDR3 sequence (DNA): TGTGCCAGCAGTTACTCCCGAAAGAGTCAGCCCCAGCATTTT. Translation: CASSYSRKSQPQHF.

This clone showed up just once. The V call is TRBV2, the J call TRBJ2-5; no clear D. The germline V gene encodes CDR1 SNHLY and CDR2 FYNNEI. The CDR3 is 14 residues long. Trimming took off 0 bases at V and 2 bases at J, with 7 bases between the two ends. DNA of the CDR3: TGTGCCAGCAGTGAAGCCGGAGTTCAAGAGACCCAGTACTTC. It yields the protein CASSEAGVQETQYF.

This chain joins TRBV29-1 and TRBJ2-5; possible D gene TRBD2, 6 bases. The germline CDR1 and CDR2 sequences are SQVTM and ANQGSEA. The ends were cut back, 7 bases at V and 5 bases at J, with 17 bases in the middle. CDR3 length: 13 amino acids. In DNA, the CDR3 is TGCAGCGGTAGGGGCCGCGGGATCGAGACCCAGTACTTC. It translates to CSGRGRGIETQYF.

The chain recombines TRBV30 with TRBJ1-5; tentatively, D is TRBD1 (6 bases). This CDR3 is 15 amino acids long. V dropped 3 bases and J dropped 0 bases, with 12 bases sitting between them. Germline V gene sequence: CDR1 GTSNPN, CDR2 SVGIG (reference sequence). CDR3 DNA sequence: TGTGCCTGGAGCACACAGGGTACTAGCAATCAGCCCCAGCATTTT. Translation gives CAWSTQGTSNQPQHF. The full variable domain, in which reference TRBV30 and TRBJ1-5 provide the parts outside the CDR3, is SQTIHQWPATLVQPVGSPLSLECTVEGTSNPNLYWYRQAAGRGLQLLFYSVGIGQISSEVPQNLSASRPQDRQFILSSKKLLLSDSGFYLCAWSTQGTSNQPQHFGDGTRLSIL.

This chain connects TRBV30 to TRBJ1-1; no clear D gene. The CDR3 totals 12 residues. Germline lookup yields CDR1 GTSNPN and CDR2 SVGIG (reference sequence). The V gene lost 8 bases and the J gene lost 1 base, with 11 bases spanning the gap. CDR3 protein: CASLQKNTEAFF. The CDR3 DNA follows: TGTGCCAGCCTACAGAAGAACACTGAAGCTTTCTTT.

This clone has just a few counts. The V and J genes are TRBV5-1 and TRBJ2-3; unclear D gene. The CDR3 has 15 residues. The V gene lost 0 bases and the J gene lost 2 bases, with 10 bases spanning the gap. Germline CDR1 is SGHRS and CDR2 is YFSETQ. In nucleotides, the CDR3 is TGCGCCAGCAGCTTGGGTGGCAGACCCACAGATACGCAGTATTTT. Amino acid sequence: CASSLGGRPTDTQYF.

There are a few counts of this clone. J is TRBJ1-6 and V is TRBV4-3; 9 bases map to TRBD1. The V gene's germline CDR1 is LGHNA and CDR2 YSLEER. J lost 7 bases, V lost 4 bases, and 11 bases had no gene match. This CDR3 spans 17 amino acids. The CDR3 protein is CASSLETSGTGNSPLHF. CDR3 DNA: TGCGCCAGCAGCCTAGAAACTTCCGGGACAGGGAATTCACCCCTCCACTTT.

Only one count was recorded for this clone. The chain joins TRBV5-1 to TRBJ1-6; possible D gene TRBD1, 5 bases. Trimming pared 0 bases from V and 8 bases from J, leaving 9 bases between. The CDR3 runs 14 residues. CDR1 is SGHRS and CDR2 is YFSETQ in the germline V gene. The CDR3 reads CASSLVQEDSPLHF. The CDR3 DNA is TGCGCCAGCAGCTTGGTACAGGAAGATTCACCCCTCCACTTT.

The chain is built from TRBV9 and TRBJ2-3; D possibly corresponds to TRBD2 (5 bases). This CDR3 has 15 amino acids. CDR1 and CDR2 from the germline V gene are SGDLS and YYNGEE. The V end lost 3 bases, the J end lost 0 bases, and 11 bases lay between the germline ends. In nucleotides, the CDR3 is TGTGCCAGCAGCGGAGGGCCAGGAAGCACAGATACGCAGTATTTT. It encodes CASSGGPGSTDTQYF.

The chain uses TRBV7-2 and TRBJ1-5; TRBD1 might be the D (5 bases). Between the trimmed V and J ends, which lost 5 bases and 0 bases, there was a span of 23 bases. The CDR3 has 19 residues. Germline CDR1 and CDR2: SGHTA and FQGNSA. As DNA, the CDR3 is TGTGCCAGCAGCCCCCGACAGCCATCCTATCCTAATAGCAATCAGCCCCAGCATTTT. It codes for CASSPRQPSYPNSNQPQHF.

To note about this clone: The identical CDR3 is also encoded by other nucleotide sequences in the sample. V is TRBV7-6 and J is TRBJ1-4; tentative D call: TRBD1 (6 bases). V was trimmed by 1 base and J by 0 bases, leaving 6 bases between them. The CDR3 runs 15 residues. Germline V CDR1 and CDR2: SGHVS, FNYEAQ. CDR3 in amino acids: CASSLGTATNEKLFF. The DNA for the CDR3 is TGTGCCAGCAGCTTAGGGACAGCAACTAATGAAAAACTGTTTTTT. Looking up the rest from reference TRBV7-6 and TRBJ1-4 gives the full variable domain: GAGVSQSPRYKVTKRGQDVALRCDPISGHVSLYWYRQALGQGPEFLTYFNYEAQQDKSGLPNDRFSAERPEGSISTLTIQRTEQRDSAMYRCASSLGTATNEKLFFGSGTQLSVL.

The CDR3 sequence is CASSSRLFYGYTF. CDR3 coding DNA: TGTGCCAGCAGTTCGCGACTCTTCTATGGCTACACCTTC. The V gene is TRBV6-6, the J gene TRBJ1-2; D unresolved. The V and J ends lost 4 bases and 4 bases respectively, with 10 bases between them. CDR1 MNHNY and CDR2 SVGAGI come from the germline V gene (reference sequence). This CDR3 region has 13 residues.